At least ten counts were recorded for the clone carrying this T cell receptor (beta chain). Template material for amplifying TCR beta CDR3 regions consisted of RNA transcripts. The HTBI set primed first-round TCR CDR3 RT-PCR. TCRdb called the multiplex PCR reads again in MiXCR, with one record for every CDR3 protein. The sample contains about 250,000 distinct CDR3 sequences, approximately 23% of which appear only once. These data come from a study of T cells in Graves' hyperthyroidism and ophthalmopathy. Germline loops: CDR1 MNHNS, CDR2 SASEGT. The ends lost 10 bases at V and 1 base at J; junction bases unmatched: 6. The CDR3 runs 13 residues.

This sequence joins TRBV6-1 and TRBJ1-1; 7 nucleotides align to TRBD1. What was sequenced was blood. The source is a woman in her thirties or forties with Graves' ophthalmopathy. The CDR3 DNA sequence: TGTGCCATTCACAGGGGAAAGAACACTGAAGCTTTCTTT. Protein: CAIHRGKNTEAFF.